This T cell receptor (beta chain) was captured by sequencing in a study of OX40 agonist ivuxolimab in advanced cancers. Overall study context: Ivuxolimab, an antibody acting as an agonist of OX40 (CD134), was used to treat patients.

Points on this clone: The antigen remains unidentified.

The protocol was immunoSEQ multiplex PCR, while the TCRdb copy is restricted to in-frame clones and leaves out a portion. The repertoire includes some 39,000 clones, approximately 75% of them detected once, and roughly 2.5% sits in the top ten. The germline V gene has CDR1 SGHTA and CDR2 FQGTGA. V shed 0 bases and J 5 bases; nucleotides not matched to a gene: 6. The CDR3 totals 17 residues. Broader study findings: Partial responders treated at 0.1-3.0 mg/kg exhibited clonal expansion among the lowest measured.

This chain links TRBV7-3 with TRBJ2-2; 10 bases map to TRBD2. The receptor was derived from an adult with an advanced solid tumor such as melanoma, head and neck, liver or kidney cancer. This specimen consisted of CD4+ or CD8+ T cells sorted from blood, obtained in a trial of the OX40 agonist ivuxolimab. The CDR3 spells CASSLTPQREGTGELFF. DNA for the CDR3: TGTGCCAGCAGCTTAACCCCTCAGCGGGAGGGTACCGGGGAGCTGTTTTTT.